The T cell receptor beta chain described here comes from a study of ipilimumab plus nivolumab after autologous stem cell transplantation (dated by TCRdb to the early 2020s). Describing the broader study: A median of roughly five ipilimumab doses and under 10 nivolumab doses was received by trial patients. The intent-to-treat population of the trial was made up of 35 to 45 patients. Patients in the trial were undergoing autologous transplant and had high-risk diffuse large B cell lymphoma, mature T cell lymphoma, or multiple myeloma. Included in the myeloma cohort were high-risk transplant-naive patients as well as patients relapsing within 3 years of a first autologous transplant. The paper as a whole reports these results and caveats: The authors stated that profiles of the T cell receptor repertoire, regulatory T cell phenotype and gut microbiota provided a biologic rationale for studying this approach further. The authors concluded that combined checkpoint inhibition appeared tolerable when used as consolidation after transplant.

A word on this clone: Its antigen specificity is not known. The sample holds no much larger clone one base away, and base qualities are not on file.

Receptor amplification or capture employed the immunoSEQ multiplex PCR assay. TCRdb limited this immuneACCESS table to in-frame rearrangements with V and J called. A share of clones is missing; checked studies link under half to unresolved V genes, and the rest is unexplained. Counted in this sample were 9,400 or so clones; more than 65% of them appeared once. The ten largest clones add up to approximately 16% of the sample. The germline V gene encodes CDR1 MNHEY and CDR2 SMNVEV (reference sequence). The junction carries 10 bases between V and J, which are trimmed by 4 bases and 4 bases respectively. Including cysteine and phenylalanine, the CDR3 has 13 amino acids. The entry retains the CDR3 DNA only, 39 bases that are in frame from base 1. Starting 14 to 28 days after the autologous transplant, patients began checkpoint therapy, which included ipilimumab at 1 mg/kg intravenously on day 1 of selected weeks. Patients received nivolumab at 3 mg/kg intravenously on day 1 of weeks 1, 4, 7, 10, and every two weeks through week 26. This was a Phase Ib clinical trial that tested ipilimumab plus nivolumab, given as combined checkpoint inhibition, for consolidation following autologous stem cell transplantation.

This sequence was found in a female donor with multiple myeloma. The sequence joins TRBV27 to TRBJ1-2, with the D gene not clear enough to name. The sample in question was PBMCs, obtained in a trial of ipilimumab plus nivolumab as post-transplant consolidation. The CDR3 protein is CASSYTHLYGYTF. DNA sequence: TGTGCCAGCAGTTATACACACCTCTATGGCTACACCTTC.